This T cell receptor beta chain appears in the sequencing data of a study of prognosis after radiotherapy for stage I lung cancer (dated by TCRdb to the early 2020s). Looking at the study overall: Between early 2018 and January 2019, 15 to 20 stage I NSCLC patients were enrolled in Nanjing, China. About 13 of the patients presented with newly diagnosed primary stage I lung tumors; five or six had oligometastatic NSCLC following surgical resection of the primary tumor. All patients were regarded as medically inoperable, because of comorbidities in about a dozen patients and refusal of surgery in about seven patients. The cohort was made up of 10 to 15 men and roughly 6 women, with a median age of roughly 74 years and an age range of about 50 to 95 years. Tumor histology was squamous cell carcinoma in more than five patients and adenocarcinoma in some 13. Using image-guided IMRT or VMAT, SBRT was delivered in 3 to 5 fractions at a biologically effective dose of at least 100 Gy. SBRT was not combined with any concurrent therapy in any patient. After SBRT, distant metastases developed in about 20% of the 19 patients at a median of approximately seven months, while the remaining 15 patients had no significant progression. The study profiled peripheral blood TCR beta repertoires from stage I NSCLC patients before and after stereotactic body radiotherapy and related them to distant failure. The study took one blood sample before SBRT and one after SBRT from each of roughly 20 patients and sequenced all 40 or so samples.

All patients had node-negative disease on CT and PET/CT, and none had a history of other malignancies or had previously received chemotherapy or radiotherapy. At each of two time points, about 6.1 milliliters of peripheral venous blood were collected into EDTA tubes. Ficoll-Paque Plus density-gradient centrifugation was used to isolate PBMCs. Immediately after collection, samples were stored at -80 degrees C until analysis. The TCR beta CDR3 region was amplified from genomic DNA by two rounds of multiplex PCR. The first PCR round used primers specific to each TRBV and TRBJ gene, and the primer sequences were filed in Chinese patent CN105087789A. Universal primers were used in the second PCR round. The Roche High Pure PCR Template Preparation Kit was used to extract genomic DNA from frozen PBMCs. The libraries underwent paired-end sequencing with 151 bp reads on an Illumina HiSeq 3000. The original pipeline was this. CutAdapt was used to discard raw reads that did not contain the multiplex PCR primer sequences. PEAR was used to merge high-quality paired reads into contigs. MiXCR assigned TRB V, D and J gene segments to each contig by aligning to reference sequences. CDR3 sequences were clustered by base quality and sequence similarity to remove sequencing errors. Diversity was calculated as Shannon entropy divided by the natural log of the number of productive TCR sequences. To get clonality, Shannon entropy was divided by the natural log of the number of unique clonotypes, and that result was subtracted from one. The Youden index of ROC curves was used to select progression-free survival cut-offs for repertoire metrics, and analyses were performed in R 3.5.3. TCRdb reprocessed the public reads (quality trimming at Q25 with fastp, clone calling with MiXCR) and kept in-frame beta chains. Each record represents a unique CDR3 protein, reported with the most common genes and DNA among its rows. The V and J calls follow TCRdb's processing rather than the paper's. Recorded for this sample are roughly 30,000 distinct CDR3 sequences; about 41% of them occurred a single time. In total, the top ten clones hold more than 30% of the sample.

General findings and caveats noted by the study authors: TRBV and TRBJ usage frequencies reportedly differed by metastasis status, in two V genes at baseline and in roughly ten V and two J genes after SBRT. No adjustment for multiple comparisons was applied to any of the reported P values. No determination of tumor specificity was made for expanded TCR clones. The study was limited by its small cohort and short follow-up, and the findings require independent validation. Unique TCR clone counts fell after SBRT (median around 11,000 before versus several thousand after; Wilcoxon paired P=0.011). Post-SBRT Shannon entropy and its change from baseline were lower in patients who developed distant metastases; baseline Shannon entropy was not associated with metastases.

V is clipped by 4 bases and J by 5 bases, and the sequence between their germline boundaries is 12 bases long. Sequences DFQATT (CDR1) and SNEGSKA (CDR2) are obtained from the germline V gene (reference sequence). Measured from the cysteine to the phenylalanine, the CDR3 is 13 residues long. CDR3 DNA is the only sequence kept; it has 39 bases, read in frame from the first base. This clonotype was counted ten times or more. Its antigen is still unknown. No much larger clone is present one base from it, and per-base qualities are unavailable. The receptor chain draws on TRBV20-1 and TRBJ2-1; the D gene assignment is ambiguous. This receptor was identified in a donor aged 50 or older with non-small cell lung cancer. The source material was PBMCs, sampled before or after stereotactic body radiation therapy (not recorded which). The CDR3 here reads CSANHPEDNEQFF. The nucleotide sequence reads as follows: TGCAGTGCTAATCACCCAGAGGACAATGAGCAGTTCTTC.